The clone carrying this T cell receptor beta chain was detected ten times or more. Its target is unknown. 5'RACE generated cDNA with 10-nucleotide random UMIs. TCRdb redid the calling of the 5' RACE reads with MiXCR, one entry per CDR3 protein. Of approximately 60,000 distinct CDR3 sequences in the sample, more than 4% were seen once. V lost 4 bases, J lost 0 bases, and 3 bases stayed unmatched. The CDR3 is 15 residues long. CDR1 SGHTA and CDR2 FQGNSA come from the germline V gene. The data originate from a study of neurological immune-mediated disorders. Study-wide findings and caveats: Falling below healthy controls, multiple sclerosis showed the least TCR clonal expansion, while HTLV-1-associated myelopathy showed the most. The study phylogenetically grouped the repertoires of 18 of 34 multiple sclerosis patients into one related-CDR3 cluster, a possible signature.

The TCR was taken from a man aged 50 or older with multiple sclerosis. Sequencing input: PBMCs. The genes are TRBV7-2 and TRBJ2-1; 7 bases match TRBD2. The DNA of the CDR3 is TGTGCCAGCAGCTCGACTAGCTACTCCTACAATGAGCAGTTCTTC. Protein sequence: CASSSTSYSYNEQFF.